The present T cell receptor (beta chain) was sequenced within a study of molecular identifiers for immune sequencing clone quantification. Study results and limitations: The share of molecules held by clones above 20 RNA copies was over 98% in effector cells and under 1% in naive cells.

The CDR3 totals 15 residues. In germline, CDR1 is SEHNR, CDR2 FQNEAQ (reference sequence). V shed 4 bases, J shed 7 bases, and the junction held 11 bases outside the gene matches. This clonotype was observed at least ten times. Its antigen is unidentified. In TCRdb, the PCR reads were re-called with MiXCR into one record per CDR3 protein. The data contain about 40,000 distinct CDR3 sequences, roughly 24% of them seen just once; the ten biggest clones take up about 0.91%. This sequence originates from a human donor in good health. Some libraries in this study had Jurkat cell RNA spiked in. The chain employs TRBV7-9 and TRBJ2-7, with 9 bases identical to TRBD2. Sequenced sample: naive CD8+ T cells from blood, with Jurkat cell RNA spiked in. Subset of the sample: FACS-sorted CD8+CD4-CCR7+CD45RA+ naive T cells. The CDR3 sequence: CASSSAAREGREQYF. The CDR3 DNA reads TGTGCCAGCAGCTCCGCCGCGCGGGAGGGCCGAGAGCAGTACTTC.